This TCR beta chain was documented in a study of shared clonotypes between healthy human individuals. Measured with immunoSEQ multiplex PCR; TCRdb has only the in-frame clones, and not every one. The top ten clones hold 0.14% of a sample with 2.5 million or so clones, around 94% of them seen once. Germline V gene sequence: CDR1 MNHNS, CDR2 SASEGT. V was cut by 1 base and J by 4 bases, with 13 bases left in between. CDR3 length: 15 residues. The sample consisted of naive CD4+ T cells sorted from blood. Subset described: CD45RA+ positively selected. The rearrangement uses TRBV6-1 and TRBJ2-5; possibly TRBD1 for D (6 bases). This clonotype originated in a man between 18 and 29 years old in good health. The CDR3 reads CASSEGDWGRETQYF. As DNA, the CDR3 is TGTGCCAGCAGTGAAGGAGACTGGGGGCGAGAGACCCAGTACTTC.